The rows below give T cell receptor beta chains drawn from one sample of a study of response to subunit inactivated influenza vaccine. TCRdb recomputed calls from the RT-PCR reads with MiXCR, one row per CDR3 protein. The profile shows over 800,000 distinct CDR3 sequences, 21% of them singletons. The specimen comprised PBMCs from blood, sampled more than 4 days after vaccination. Receptor source: a man in his fifties who received an inactivated influenza vaccine. CDR3s leave out the opening cysteine and the closing phenylalanine or tryptophan. The order of the fields is J gene, V gene, CDR3 protein.

>TRBJ2-2|TRBV12-3/TRBV12-4
ASSFGHRAGELF
>TRBJ2-1|TRBV7-6
ASSSPSDRVPYNEQF
>TRBJ2-2|TRBV28
ASSFPFTGELF
>TRBJ2-2|TRBV5-1
ASSPRTGGAGELF
>TRBJ2-5|TRBV28
ASSPGPLPQY
>TRBJ1-2|TRBV6-1
ASSKGTGPPGYT
>TRBJ1-1|TRBV20-1
SARDPGGATEAF
>TRBJ1-5|TRBV6-1
ASGQGRNQPQH
>TRBJ2-4|TRBV28
ASSWDPGLAGGSLAKNIQY
>TRBJ1-1|TRBV5-1
ASSFTGMGNTEAF
>TRBJ2-5|TRBV7-2
ASSLVWDGQETQY
>TRBJ1-2|TRBV5-5
ASSLGLSANYGYT
>TRBJ1-2|TRBV29-1
SVAWDHGSGFFGYT
>TRBJ2-3|TRBV5-1
ASSLDRDTDTQY
>TRBJ2-7|TRBV7-8
ASRPIVEGGQY
>TRBJ2-7|TRBV29-1
SVVQDSYEQY
>TRBJ1-5|TRBV30
AWSYRDSNQPQH
>TRBJ2-2|TRBV12-3/TRBV12-4
ASSPNDRPGAGELF
>TRBJ1-4|TRBV5-1
ASSRGTGFDEKLF
>TRBJ1-4|TRBV20-1
SADRQGATEKLF
>TRBJ2-5|TRBV7-2
ASSSLTLRGETQY
>TRBJ2-5|TRBV18
ASSPHAGVQETQY
>TRBJ2-5|TRBV7-9
ASGRGAKETQY
>TRBJ1-5|TRBV7-2
ASSSNGRPQH
>TRBJ2-1|TRBV7-9
ASSLIHNEQF
>TRBJ2-2|TRBV6-1
ASSETGQIVGELF
>TRBJ1-1|TRBV19
ASSPTVRYTEAF
>TRBJ1-2|TRBV5-1
ASSRGQGAVGYT
>TRBJ1-5|TRBV6-5
ASSYVPGFNNQPQH
>TRBJ2-2|TRBV12-5
ASGLVHTSGGRTGELF
>TRBJ2-3|TRBV6-2/TRBV6-3
ASSPLPGLRTDTQY
>TRBJ1-1|TRBV20-1
SATPLTMNTEAF
>TRBJ2-1|TRBV24-1
ATSQVTGAMGEQF
>TRBJ2-7|TRBV29-1
SVATGREQY
>TRBJ2-6|TRBV20-1
SARDRKSRQGVAGANVLT
>TRBJ1-1|TRBV10-3
AISEDLVSTEAF
>TRBJ2-3|TRBV7-8
ASSLASYGWQGKTDTQY
>TRBJ2-7|TRBV28
ASSLGALPLKEQY
>TRBJ2-5|TRBV28
ASNRLGRRGQETQY
>TRBJ2-3|TRBV24-1
ATSDAYLTDTQY
>TRBJ2-1|TRBV13
ASSSLLAGISNEQF
>TRBJ2-1|TRBV7-2
ASSFTYNEQF